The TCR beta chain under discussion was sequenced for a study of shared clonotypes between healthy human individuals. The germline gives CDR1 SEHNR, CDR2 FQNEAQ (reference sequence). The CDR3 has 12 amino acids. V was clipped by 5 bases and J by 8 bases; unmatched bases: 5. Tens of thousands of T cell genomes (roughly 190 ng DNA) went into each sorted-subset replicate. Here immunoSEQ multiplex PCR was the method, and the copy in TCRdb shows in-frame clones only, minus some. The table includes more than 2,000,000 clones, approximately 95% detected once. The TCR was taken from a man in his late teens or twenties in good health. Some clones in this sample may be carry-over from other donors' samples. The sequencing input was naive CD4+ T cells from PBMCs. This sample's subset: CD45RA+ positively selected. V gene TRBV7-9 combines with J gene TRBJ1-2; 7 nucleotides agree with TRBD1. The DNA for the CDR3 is TGTGCCAGCAGCCAAGACAGGGACGGCTACACCTTC. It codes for CASSQDRDGYTF. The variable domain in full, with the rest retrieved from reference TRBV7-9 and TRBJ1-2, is DTGVSQNPRHKITKRGQNVTFRCDPISEHNRLYWYRQTLGQGPEFLTYFQNEAQLEKSRLLSDRFSAERPKGSFSTLEIQRTEQGDSAMYLCASSQDRDGYTFGSGTRLTVV.